The rows below give T cell receptor beta chains drawn from one sample of a study of monozygotic twins with inflammatory bowel disease. TCRdb re-called the 5' RACE reads; one entry per CDR3 protein, DNA not given. The sample's table shows approximately 400,000 distinct CDR3 sequences. The sample was blood. Source of these receptors: a human donor with ulcerative colitis or Crohn's disease, or a healthy co-twin of an affected twin (not recorded which). Both conserved end residues are part of each CDR3.

V gene	J gene	CDR3 protein
TRBV14	TRBJ1-2	CASSQDRNANYGYTF
TRBV7-2	TRBJ1-1	CASSLQGSGTEAFF
TRBV30	TRBJ1-2	CAWSARAGGYTF
TRBV7-3	TRBJ1-6	CASSLQGTGGTPLHF
TRBV30	TRBJ2-3	CAWSRQSSIGGRTDTQYF
TRBV7-2	TRBJ2-5	CASSLERGGRQETQYF
TRBV3-1	TRBJ1-2	CASSQDAALRGYTF
TRBV10-2	TRBJ1-5	CASSESGENQPQHF
TRBV20-1	TRBJ1-1	CSRIMNTGAFF
TRBV25-1	TRBJ2-1	CASSDPGRGEQFF